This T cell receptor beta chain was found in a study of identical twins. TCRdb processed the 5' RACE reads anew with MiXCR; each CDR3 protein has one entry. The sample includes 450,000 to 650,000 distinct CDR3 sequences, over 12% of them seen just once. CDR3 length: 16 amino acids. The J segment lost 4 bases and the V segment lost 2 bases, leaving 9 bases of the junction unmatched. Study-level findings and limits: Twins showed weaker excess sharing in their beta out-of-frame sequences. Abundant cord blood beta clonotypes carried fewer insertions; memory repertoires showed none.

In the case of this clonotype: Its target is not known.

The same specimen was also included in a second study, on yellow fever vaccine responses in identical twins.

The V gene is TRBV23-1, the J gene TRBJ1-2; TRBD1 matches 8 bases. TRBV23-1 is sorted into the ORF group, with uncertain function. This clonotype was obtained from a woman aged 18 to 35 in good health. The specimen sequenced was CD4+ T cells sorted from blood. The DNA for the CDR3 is TGCGCCAGCAGTCAAGACAGGGGCCCTAGGTTCTATGGCTACACCTTC. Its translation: CASSQDRGPRFYGYTF.